The 13 T cell receptor beta chains listed next were all sequenced from one sample in a study of beta chain features in type 1 diabetes. The investigators reverse transcribed all of the isolated RNA, so they sequenced expressed TCRB transcripts. This table comes from immunoSEQ multiplex PCR, and its TCRdb copy is limited to in-frame clones, with some not included. This table has hundreds of thousands of clones, 11% to 15% appearing once. Sequencing was done on a sample of central memory CD4+ T cells from blood. Receptor source: a man aged 25 to 45 in good health.

This chain links TRBV2 with TRBJ2-7, with D perhaps TRBD1 (6 bases). The CDR3 covers 11 residues. With 6 bases removed from V and 4 bases from J, the gap between germline ends came to 7 bases. Germline V lookup: CDR1 SNHLY, CDR2 FYNNEI. The CDR3 is CASSTGYEQYF. CDR3 DNA: TGTGCCAGCAGCACAGGGTACGAGCAGTACTTC.

This clone has just a few counts. V and J are TRBV7-2 and TRBJ2-5, with D perhaps matching TRBD2 (6 bases). Germline V gene sequence: CDR1 SGHTA, CDR2 FQGNSA. Trimming stripped 5 bases from V and 7 bases from J, with 14 bases between. CDR3 size: 13 residues. The CDR3 DNA follows: TGTGCCAGCAGCGAGAATGGAGGGGCGACCCAGTACTTC. As protein: CASSENGGATQYF.

The CDR3 is CASSIGGQKPTYEQYF. CDR3 DNA sequence: TGTGCCAGTAGTATAGGGGGACAGAAGCCGACCTACGAGCAGTACTTC. This rearrangement joins TRBV19 to TRBJ2-7, with TRBD1 identical over 7 bases. V was pared by 1 base and J by 2 bases, with 8 bases of the junction left unmatched. The CDR3 has 16 residues. Germline-derived CDR1 and CDR2 are LNHDA and SQIVND (reference sequence). The entire variable domain, with the rest obtained from reference TRBV19 and TRBJ2-7, is as follows: DGGITQSPKYLFRKEGQNVTLSCEQNLNHDAMYWYRQDPGQGLRLIYYSQIVNDFQKGDIAEGYSVSREKKESFPLTVTSAQKNPTAFYLCASSIGGQKPTYEQYFGPGTRLTVT.

J is TRBJ2-1 and V is TRBV4-1, with D hard to call. The CDR3 extends over 16 amino acids. V lost 0 bases and J lost 5, with 14 bases in between. Germline CDR1 MGHRA, CDR2 YSYEKL. CDR3 loop: CASSQDSGPTNNEQFF. The DNA of the CDR3 is TGCGCCAGCAGCCAAGATTCAGGCCCAACCAACAATGAGCAGTTCTTC.

This clone was counted a few times. J is TRBJ1-1 and V is TRBV11-3; weak D call: TRBD1 (5 bases). The CDR3 is 16 residues long. Trimming removed 0 bases at V and 0 bases at J, with 11 bases between. Germline CDR1 SGHNT, CDR2 YENEEA. CDR3 amino acids: CASSLDTGLLNTEAFF. For the CDR3, the DNA is TGTGCCAGCAGCTTAGATACGGGGCTACTGAACACTGAAGCTTTCTTT.

The V call is TRBV5-4, the J call TRBJ2-5; 16 bases fit TRBD2. The CDR3 has 16 amino acids. Germline trimming cut 4 bases from V and 5 bases from J; bases unmatched to any gene: 5. Per germline, CDR1 SGHNT and CDR2 YYREEE (reference sequence). The CDR3 bases are TGTGCCAGCAGCCTCGGGACTAGCGGGGGGGCTGAGACCCAGTACTTC. Protein: CASSLGTSGGAETQYF.

The table lists this clone with many counts. The CDR3 here is CASRPSGTYEQYV. The CDR3 nucleotides read TGTGCCAGCAGGCCTAGCGGGACCTACGAGCAGTACGTC. The chain employs TRBV6-1 and TRBJ2-7; TRBD2 aligns across 9 bases. From germline, CDR1 is MNHNS and CDR2 SASEGT. The CDR3 covers 13 residues. Trimming took 6 bases from V and 2 from J; bases not matched to a gene: 2.

V is TRBV9 and J is TRBJ2-1; TRBD2 aligns across 11 bases. Germline CDR1 SGDLS, CDR2 YYNGEE. This CDR3 spans 15 amino acids. The ends lost 0 bases at V and 10 bases at J; junction bases unmatched: 6. CDR3 amino acids: CASSVAGLAGVEQFF. CDR3 DNA sequence: TGTGCCAGCAGCGTAGCCGGACTAGCGGGCGTGGAGCAGTTCTTC. The entire variable domain, with the rest obtained from reference TRBV9 and TRBJ2-1, is as follows: DSGVTQTPKHLITATGQRVTLRCSPRSGDLSVYWYQQSLDQGLQFLIQYYNGEERAKGNILERFSAQQFPDLHSELNLSSLELGDSALYFCASSVAGLAGVEQFFGPGTRLTVL.

This clone occurred many times. V gene TRBV4-3 combines with J gene TRBJ2-3; D could derive from TRBD1 or TRBD2 (5 bases each). Germline loops: CDR1 LGHNA, CDR2 YSLEER. Trimming removed 0 bases at V and 5 bases at J, with 15 bases between. The CDR3 has 16 residues. The chain's CDR3 is CASSQDRGARVDTQYF. Written as DNA, the CDR3 is TGCGCCAGCAGCCAAGATAGAGGGGCCAGGGTAGATACGCAGTATTTT.

In its sample, this clone was seen a few times. The genes are TRBV6-4 and TRBJ1-1; D unresolved. Trimming left V 6 bases short and J 0 bases short, with 5 bases between. Germline values: CDR1 MRHNA, CDR2 SNTAGT. The CDR3 covers 12 residues. The CDR3 protein is CASRGLNTEAFF. In nucleotides, the CDR3 is TGTGCCAGCAGGGGATTGAACACTGAAGCTTTCTTT.

This clone was counted a single time. A much larger clonotype is one base distant, so this may be a read error. The rearrangement joins TRBV11-3 to TRBJ1-5; the D is unclear. Trimming cost V 1 base and J 0 bases, with 4 bases left between them. The CDR3 loop spans 14 amino acids. CDR1 is SGHNT and CDR2 is YENEEA in the germline V gene. Written as DNA, the CDR3 is TGTGCCAGCAGCTTAGGGGATAGCAATCAGCCCCAGCATTTT. Its protein product is CASSLGDSNQPQHF.

V gene TRBV4-1 combines with J gene TRBJ2-7; D is perhaps TRBD1 (5 bases). V lost 4 bases to trimming and J lost 3 bases, with 10 bases between them. CDR1 and CDR2 from the germline V gene are MGHRA and YSYEKL. The CDR3 is made up of 13 amino acids. CDR3 sequence (DNA): TGCGCCAGCAGCCCGCGACAGAACTACGAGCAGTACTTC. Encoded protein: CASSPRQNYEQYF.

V usage is TRBV2 and J usage is TRBJ2-3; D may be TRBD1 (6 bases). The CDR3 is 14 residues long. With 3 bases removed from V and 7 bases from J, the gap between germline ends came to 14 bases. The germline V gene has CDR1 SNHLY and CDR2 FYNNEI. DNA of the CDR3: TGTGCCAGCAGTGAGACAGGCTACGAAAATACGCAGTATTTT. Encoded protein: CASSETGYENTQYF.